The TCR beta chain described here comes from a study of Graves' ophthalmopathy and Graves' hyperthyroidism. Germline CDR1 is SQVTM and CDR2 is ANQGSEA. V shed 5 bases and J 4 bases; nucleotides not matched to a gene: 2. The CDR3 spans 13 residues. RNA transcripts provided the template for amplifying TCR beta CDR3 regions. First-round RT-PCR employed HTBI primers, with a second-round multiplex PCR after it. MiXCR, run by TCRdb on the multiplex PCR reads, gives a single entry per CDR3 protein. The table lists approximately 540,000 distinct CDR3 sequences, 35% to 40% of them singletons. The sequencing sample was made of peripheral blood or thyroid tissue (not recorded which). The clonotype comes from an adult man with Graves' hyperthyroidism. The chain couples TRBV29-1 to TRBJ2-3, with 11 bases lining up with TRBD2. DNA of the CDR3: TGCAGCGTTATAGCGGGGGGGGCAGATACGCAGTATTTT. Its protein product is CSVIAGGADTQYF.